The entry below describes one T cell receptor beta chain. This record belongs to a study of blood T cell repertoires in COVID-19. Study at large: Sites in the United States, Italy and Spain provided acute and convalescent COVID-19 samples. Sample material is recorded as cDNA or gDNA derived from T cells, B-cell-depleted T cells, or PBMCs.

Original processing methods: Nucleated cell number was recorded as an estimate derived from reference gene primer amplification. Here immunoSEQ multiplex PCR was the method, and the copy in TCRdb shows in-frame clones only, minus some. D and trimming were read from the DNA, whereas the V and J calls and clone size are those reported in that table. Of tens of thousands of clones listed, about 86% are singletons. CDR1 SGHTA and CDR2 FQGNSA come from the germline V gene. The CDR3 loop spans 16 amino acids. Trimming took 0 bases from V and 5 from J; bases not matched to a gene: 6. This clonotype was obtained from a human donor in a cohort sampled during active COVID-19. Sequencing was done on a sample of peripheral blood. The chain is built from TRBV7-2 and TRBJ2-3; TRBD2 agrees at 9 bases. This CDR3 reads CASSLAGGGAGDTQYF. The CDR3 DNA sequence: TGTGCCAGCAGCTTAGCGGGCGGGGGGGCCGGAGATACGCAGTATTTT.